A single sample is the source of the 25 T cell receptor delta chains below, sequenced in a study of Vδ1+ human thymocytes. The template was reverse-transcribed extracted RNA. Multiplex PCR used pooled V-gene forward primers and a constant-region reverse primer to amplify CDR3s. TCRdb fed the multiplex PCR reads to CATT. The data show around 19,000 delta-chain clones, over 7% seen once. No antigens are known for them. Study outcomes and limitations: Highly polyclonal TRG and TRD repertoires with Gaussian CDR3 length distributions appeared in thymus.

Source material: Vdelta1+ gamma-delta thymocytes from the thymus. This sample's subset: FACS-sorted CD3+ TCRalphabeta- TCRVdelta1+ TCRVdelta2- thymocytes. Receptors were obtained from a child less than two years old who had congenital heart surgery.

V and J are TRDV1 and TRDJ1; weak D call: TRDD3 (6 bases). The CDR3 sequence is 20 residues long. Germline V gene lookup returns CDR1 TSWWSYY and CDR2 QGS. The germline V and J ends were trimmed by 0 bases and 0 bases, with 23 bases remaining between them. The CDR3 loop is CALGELGDIVFSGYTDKLIF. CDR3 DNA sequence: TGTGCTCTTGGGGAACTGGGGGACATTGTATTTAGCGGGTACACCGATAAACTCATCTTT.

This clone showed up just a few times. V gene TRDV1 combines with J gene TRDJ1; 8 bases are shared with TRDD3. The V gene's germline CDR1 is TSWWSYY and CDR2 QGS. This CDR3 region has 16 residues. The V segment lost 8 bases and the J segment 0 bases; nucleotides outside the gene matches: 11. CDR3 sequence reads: CALSYWGSTYTDKLIF. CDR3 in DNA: TGTGCTCTTTCCTACTGGGGGTCGACGTACACCGATAAACTCATCTTT.

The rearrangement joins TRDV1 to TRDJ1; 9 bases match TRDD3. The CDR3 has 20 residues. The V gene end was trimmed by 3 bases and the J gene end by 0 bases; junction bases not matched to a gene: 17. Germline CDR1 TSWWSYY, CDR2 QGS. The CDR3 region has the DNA TGTGCTCTTGGGGAGCACGGATGGGGGATAGAAAGGTACTACACCGATAAACTCATCTTT. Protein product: CALGEHGWGIERYYTDKLIF.

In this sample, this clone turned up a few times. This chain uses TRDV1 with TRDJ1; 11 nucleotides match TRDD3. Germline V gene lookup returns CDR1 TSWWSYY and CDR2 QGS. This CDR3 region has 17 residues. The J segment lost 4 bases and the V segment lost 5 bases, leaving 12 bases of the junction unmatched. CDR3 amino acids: CALGSKGLTGGYDKLIF. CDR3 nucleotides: TGTGCTCTTGGGTCAAAGGGCCTTACTGGGGGATACGATAAACTCATCTTT.

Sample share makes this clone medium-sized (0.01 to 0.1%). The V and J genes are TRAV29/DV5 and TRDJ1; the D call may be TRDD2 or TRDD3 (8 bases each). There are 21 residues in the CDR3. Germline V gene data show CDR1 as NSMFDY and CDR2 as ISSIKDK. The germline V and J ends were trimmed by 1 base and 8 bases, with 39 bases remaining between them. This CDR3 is CAASLPSYLYWGSSPPFKLIF. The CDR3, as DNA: TGTGCAGCAAGCCTCCCTTCCTATTTGTACTGGGGGTCATCCCCTCCCTTCAAACTCATCTTT. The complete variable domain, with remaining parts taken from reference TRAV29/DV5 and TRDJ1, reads DQQVKQNSPSLSVQEGRISILNCDYTNSMFDYFLWYKKYPAEGPTFLISISSIKDKNEDGRFTVFLNKSAKHLSLHIVPSQPGDSAVYFCAASLPSYLYWGSSPPFKLIFGKGTRVTVEP.

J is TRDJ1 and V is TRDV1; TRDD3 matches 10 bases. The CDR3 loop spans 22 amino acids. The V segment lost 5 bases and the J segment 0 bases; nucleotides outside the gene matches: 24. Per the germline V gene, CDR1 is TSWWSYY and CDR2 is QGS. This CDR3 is CALGLKKGFSSSTGGYTDKLIF. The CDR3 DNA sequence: TGTGCTCTTGGGCTTAAAAAAGGGTTTTCCTCCTCTACTGGGGGATACACCGATAAACTCATCTTT.

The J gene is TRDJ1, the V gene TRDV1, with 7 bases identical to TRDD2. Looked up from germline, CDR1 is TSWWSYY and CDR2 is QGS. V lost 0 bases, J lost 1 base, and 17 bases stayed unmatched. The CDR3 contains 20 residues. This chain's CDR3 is CALGELVFRFPTKGTDKLIF. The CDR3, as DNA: TGTGCTCTTGGGGAACTCGTTTTCCGTTTTCCTACGAAGGGCACCGATAAACTCATCTTT.

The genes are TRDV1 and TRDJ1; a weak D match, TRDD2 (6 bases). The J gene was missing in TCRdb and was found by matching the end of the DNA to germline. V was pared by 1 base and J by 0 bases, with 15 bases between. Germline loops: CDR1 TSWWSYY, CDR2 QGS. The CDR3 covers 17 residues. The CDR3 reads CALGERTFPFYTDKLIF. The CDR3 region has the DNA TGTGCTCTTGGGGAACGGACCTTCCCCTTCTACACCGATAAACTCATCTTT.

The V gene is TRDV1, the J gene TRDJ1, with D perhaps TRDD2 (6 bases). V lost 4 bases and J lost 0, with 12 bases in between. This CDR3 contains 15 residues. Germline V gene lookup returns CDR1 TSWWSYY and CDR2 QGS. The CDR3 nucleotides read TGTGCTCTTGGGGTCCTACTCCCGTACACCGATAAACTCATCTTT. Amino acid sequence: CALGVLLPYTDKLIF.

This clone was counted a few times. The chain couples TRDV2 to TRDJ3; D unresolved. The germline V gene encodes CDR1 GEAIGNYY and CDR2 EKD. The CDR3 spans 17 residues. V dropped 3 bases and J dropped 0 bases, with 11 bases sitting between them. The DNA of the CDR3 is TGTGCCTGTGACCCCCCTCCCAGCTCCTGGGACACCCGACAGATGTTTTTC. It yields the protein CACDPPPSSWDTRQMFF.

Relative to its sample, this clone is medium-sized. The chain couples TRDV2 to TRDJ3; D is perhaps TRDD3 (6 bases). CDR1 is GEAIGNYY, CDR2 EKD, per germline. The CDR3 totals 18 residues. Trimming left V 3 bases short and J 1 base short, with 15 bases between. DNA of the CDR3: TGTGCCTGTGACTGCAGTGGGGGCCCATCCTGGGACACCCGACAGATGTTTTTC. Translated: CACDCSGGPSWDTRQMFF.

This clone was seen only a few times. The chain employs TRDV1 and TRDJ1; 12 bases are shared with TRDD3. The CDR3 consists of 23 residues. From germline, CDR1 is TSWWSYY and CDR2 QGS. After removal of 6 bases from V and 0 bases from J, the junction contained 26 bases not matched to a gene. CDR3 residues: CALGRGSWSYGDWGIPYTDKLIF. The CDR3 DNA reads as TGTGCTCTTGGCAGAGGGAGTTGGTCCTACGGGGACTGGGGGATACCATACACCGATAAACTCATCTTT.

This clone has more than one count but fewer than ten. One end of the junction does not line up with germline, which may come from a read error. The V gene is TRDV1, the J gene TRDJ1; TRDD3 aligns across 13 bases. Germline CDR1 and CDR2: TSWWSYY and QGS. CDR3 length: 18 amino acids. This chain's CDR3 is CALGLTGGYASRTDKLIF. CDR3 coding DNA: TGTGCTCTTGGACTAACTGGGGGATACGCGTCACGCACCGATAAACTCATCTTC.

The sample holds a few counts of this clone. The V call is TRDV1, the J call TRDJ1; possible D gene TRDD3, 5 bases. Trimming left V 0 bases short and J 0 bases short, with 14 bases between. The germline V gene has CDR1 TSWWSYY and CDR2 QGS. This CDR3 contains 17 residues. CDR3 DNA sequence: TGTGCTCTTGGGGAACTAGGGGGGGCCAAGTACACCGATAAACTCATCTTT. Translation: CALGELGGAKYTDKLIF.

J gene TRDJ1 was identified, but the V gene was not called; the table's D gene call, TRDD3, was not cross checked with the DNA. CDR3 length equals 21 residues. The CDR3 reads CALGEQSVDGGYAYPADKLIF. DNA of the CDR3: TGTGCTCTTGGGGAACAAAGCGTCGATGGGGGATACGCGTATCCCGCCGATAAACTCATCTTT.

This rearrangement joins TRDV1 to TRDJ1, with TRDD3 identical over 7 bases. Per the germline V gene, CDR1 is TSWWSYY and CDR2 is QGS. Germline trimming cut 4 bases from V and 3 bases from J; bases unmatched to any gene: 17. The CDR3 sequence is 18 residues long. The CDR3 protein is CALGGRARDWGPPDKLIF. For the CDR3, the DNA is TGTGCTCTTGGGGGACGGGCGCGCGACTGGGGACCCCCCGATAAACTCATCTTT.

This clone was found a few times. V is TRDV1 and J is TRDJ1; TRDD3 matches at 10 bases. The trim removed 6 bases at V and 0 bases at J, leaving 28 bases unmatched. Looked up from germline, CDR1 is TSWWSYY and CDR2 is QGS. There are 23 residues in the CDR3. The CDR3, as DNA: TGTGCTCTTGGCGAAAGACCTATAACTGGGGGATGTGGAGAAGGTCATTACACCGATAAACTCATCTTT. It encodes CALGERPITGGCGEGHYTDKLIF.

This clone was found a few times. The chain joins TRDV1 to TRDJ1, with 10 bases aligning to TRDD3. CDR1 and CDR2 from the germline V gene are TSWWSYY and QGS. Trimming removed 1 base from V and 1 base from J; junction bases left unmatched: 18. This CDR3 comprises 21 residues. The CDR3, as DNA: TGTGCTCTTGGGGAACGTTTGAGGACCGGGGGATACGCGACTGGCACCGATAAACTCATCTTT. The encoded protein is CALGERLRTGGYATGTDKLIF.

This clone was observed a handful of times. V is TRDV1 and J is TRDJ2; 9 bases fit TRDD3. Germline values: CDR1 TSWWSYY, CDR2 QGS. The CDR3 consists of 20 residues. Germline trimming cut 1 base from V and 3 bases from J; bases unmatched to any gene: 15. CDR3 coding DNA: TGTGCTCTTGGGGAACGGCCTTCCCACCCGTACTGGGGGATGACAGCACAACTCTTCTTT. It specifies CALGERPSHPYWGMTAQLFF.

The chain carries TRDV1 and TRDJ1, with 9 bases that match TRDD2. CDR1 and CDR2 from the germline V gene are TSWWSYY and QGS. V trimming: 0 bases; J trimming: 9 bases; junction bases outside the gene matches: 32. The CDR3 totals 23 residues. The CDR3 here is CALGELWQLGCLPTCGDKGELIF. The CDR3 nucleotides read TGTGCTCTTGGGGAACTATGGCAATTAGGGTGCCTTCCTACGTGCGGGGACAAGGGGGAACTCATCTTT.

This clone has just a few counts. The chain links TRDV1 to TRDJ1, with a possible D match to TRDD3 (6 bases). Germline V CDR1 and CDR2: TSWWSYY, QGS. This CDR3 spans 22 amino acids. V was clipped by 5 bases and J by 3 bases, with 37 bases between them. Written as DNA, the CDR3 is TGTGCTCTTGGGCCTTTCAACATAAACTACGCGATACTGGGTTGGAGGCCCGATAAACTCATCTTT. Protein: CALGPFNINYAILGWRPDKLIF.

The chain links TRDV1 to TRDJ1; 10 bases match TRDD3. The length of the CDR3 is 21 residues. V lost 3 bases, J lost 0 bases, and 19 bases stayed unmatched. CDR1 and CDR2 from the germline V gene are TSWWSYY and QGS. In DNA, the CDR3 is TGTGCTCTTGGGGACGGCCACCATTGCTTACTGGGGGATTTGAACACCGATAAACTCATCTTT. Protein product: CALGDGHHCLLGDLNTDKLIF.

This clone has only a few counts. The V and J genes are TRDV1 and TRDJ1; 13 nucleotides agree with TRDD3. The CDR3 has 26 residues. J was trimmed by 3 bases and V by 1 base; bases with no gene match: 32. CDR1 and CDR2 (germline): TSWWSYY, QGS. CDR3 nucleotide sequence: TGTGCTCTTGGGGAACGGATCCCTGGTCGATGTACTGGGGGATACGCCCCCAATCCGGGGGCCGATAAACTCATCTTT. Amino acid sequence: CALGERIPGRCTGGYAPNPGADKLIF.

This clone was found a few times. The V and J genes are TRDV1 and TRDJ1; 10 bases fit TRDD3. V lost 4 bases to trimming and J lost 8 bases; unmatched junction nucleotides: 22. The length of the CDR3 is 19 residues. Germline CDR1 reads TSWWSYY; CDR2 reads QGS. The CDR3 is CALGGGTGGFLDRVLKLIF. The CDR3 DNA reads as TGTGCTCTTGGGGGAGGTACTGGGGGATTTTTGGATCGAGTCCTGAAACTCATCTTT.

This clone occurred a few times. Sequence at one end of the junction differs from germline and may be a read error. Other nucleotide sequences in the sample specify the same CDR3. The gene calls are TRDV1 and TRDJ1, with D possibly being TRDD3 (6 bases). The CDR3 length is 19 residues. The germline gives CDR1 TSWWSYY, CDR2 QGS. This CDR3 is CALGELLLLRGFNTDKLIF. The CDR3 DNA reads TGTGCTCTCGGGGAACTCCTCCTTCTTCGGGGATTTAACACCGATAAACTCATCTTT.